This T cell receptor beta chain was documented in a study of T cell repertoires in cytomegalovirus infection. Looking at the study overall: Recently identified HLA-C-restricted CMV epitopes and well-studied HLA-B-restricted CMV epitopes were used by the study. Indications came from public TCR beta signatures; they pointed to CMV infection and to a matching HLA type. Study-wide points: HLA-C-restricted, CMV-specific TCR beta clonotypes were dominant ex vivo.

From germline, CDR1 is MNHEY and CDR2 SMNVEV (reference sequence). The CDR3 is 16 residues long. Trimming shortened V by 5 bases and J by 2 bases, and 16 bases separated the two germline ends. TCRdb itself ran the reads through MiXCR, one entry per CDR3 protein. The table has roughly 570,000 distinct CDR3 sequences, approximately 40% seen once. With respect to this clonotype: What it binds is not known.

This TCR was sampled from a human donor in good health (CMV status not recorded). Some clones in this sample may be carry-over from other donors' samples. The source material was cultured PBMCs, sampled from culture after CMV antigen stimulation. V usage is TRBV27 and J usage is TRBJ1-3; no definite D call. CDR3 in DNA: TGTGCCAGCAGTCCCCGACTACTCGGGGCTGGAAACACCATATATTTT. Encoded protein: CASSPRLLGAGNTIYF.